This T cell receptor (beta chain) emerged from a study of OX40 agonist ivuxolimab in advanced cancers. A remark on this clone: The antigen is undetermined.

V lost 3 bases and J lost 8, with 12 bases in between. Germline V gene lookup returns CDR1 MGHDK and CDR2 SYGVNS. This CDR3 comprises 13 residues. Patients were excluded for autoimmune disease history or systemic immunosuppression. Measured with immunoSEQ multiplex PCR; TCRdb has only the in-frame clones, and not every one. The profile shows about 69,000 clones, roughly 89% of them singletons. Overall study results and limits: Antigen specificity remained undetermined for the expanded peripheral T cells. Clonal expansion was seen in CD4+ and CD8+ blood T cells by week 6 at 0.1 to 3.0 mg/kg.

This receptor was identified in an adult with an advanced solid tumor such as melanoma, head and neck, liver or kidney cancer. The specimen was CD4+ or CD8+ T cells sorted from blood, collected in a trial of the OX40 agonist ivuxolimab. The rearrangement uses TRBV25-1 and TRBJ2-3; either TRBD1 or TRBD2 may fit D (5 bases each). The CDR3 nucleotides read TGTGCCAGCAGTGAGGGGAGAGGGGTTACGCAGTATTTT. Translating it yields CASSEGRGVTQYF.